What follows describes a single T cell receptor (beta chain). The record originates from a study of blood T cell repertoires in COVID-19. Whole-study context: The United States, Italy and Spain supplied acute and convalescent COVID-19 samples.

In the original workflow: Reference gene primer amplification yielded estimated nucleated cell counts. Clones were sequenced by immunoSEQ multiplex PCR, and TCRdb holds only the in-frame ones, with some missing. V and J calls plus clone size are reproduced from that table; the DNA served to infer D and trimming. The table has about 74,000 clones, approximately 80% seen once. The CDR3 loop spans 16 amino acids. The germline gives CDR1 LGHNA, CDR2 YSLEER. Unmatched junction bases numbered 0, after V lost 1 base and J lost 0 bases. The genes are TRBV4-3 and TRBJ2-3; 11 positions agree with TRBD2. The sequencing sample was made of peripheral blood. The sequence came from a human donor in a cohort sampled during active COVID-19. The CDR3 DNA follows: TGCGCCAGCAGCCAAGCTAGCGGGGGGAGCACAGATACGCAGTATTTT. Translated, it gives CASSQASGGSTDTQYF.